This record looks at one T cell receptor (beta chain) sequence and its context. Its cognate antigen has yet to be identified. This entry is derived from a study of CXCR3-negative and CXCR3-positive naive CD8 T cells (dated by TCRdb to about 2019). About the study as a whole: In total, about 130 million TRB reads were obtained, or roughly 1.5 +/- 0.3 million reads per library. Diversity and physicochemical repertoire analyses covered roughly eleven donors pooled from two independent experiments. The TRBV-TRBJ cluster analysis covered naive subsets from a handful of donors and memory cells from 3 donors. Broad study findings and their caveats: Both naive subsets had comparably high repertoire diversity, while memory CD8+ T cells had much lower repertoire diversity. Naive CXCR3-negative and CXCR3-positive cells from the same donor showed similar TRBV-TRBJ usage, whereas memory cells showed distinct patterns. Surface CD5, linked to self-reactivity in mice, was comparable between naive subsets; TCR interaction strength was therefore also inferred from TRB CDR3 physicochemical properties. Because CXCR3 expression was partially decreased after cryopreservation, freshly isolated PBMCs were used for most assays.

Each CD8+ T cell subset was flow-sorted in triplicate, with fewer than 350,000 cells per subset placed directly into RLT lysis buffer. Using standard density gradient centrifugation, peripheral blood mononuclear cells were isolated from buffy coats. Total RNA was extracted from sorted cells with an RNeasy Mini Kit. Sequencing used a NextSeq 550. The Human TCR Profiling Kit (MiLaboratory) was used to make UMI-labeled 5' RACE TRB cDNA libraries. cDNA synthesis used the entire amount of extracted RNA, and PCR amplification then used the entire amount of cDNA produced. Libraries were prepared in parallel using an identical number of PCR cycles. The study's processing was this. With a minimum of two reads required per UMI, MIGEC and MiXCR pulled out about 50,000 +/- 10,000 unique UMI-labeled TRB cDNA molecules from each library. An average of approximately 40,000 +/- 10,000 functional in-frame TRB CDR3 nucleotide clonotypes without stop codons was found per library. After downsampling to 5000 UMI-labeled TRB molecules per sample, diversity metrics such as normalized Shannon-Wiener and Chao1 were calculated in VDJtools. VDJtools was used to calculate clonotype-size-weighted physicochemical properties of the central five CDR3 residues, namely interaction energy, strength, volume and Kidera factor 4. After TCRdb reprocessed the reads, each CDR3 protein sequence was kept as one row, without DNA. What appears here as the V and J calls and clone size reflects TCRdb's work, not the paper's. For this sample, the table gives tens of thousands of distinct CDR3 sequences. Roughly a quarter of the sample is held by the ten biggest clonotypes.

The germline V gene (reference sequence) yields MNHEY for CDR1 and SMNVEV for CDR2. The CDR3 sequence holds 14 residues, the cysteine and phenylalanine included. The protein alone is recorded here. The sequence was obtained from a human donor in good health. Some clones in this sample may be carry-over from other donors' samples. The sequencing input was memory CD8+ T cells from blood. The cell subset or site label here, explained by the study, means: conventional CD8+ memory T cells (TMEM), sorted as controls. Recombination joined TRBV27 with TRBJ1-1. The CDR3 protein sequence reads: CASSLRGSGTEAFF.